The 5 T cell receptor beta chains in this list originate from one sample, sequenced in a study of OX40 agonist ivuxolimab in advanced cancers. Preparation of the library involved the immunoSEQ multiplex PCR assay. This is the immuneACCESS table as TCRdb keeps it, with only in-frame sequences that have V and J called. A part of the clones is gone; compared with another copy, unresolved V genes explain less than half, and the rest is unexplained. The table for this sample lists over 30,000 clones; 65% to 75% of them were counted only once. Of the sample, nearly 20% is held by the ten largest clones. The material was CD4+ or CD8+ T cells sorted from blood, obtained in a trial of the OX40 agonist ivuxolimab. Receptors originate from an adult with an advanced solid tumor such as melanoma, head and neck, liver or kidney cancer.

The chain links TRBV12-5 to TRBJ2-2, with D perhaps matching TRBD2 (6 bases). V lost 6 bases and J 7 bases, leaving 9 bases between the germline ends. This CDR3 has 12 amino acids. Germline V gene lookup returns CDR1 LGHNT and CDR2 FRNRAP. The CDR3 coding sequence is TGTGCTAGTGGACGGGAGTTCGGGGAGCTGTTTTTT. This sequence encodes CASGREFGELFF.

The chain joins TRBV6-1 to TRBJ2-2, with D hard to call. The CDR3 loop spans 11 amino acids. Germline-derived CDR1 and CDR2 are MNHNS and SASEGT. The V and J ends lost 10 bases and 8 bases respectively, with 11 bases between them. CDR3 sequence reads: CATSTWGELFF. The CDR3 DNA reads as TGTGCCACCTCGACATGGGGGGAGCTGTTTTTT.

The sample holds a few counts of this clone. The J gene is TRBJ1-6, the V gene TRBV2; no firm D call. V lost 6 bases to trimming and J lost 5 bases, with 11 bases between them. Per germline, CDR1 SNHLY and CDR2 FYNNEI. The length of the CDR3 is 14 residues. For the CDR3, the DNA is TGTGCCAGCAGGGGAGACAACGATAATTCACCCCTCCACTTT. The encoded protein is CASRGDNDNSPLHF.

This chain uses TRBV5-4 with TRBJ2-1; unclear D gene. The CDR3 has 13 amino acids. Germline CDR1 is SGHNT and CDR2 is YYREEE (reference sequence). The ends were cut back, 5 bases at V and 6 bases at J, with 12 bases in the middle. This chain's CDR3 is CASSLNSFNEQFF. DNA of the CDR3: TGTGCCAGCAGTCTAAACTCATTCAATGAGCAGTTCTTC.

The chain employs TRBV5-6 and TRBJ2-7, with 7 bases that match TRBD2. The CDR3 totals 14 residues. Germline-derived CDR1 and CDR2 are SGHDT and YYEEEE. V lost 2 bases, J lost 7 bases, and 9 bases stayed unmatched. The CDR3 reads CASSFGTTVLEQYF. Written as DNA, the CDR3 is TGTGCCAGCAGCTTTGGGACTACCGTTTTGGAGCAGTACTTC.